This T cell receptor beta chain was identified during a study of neurological immune-mediated disorders. CDR1 and CDR2 from the germline V gene are MNHEY and SVGEGT. The CDR3 contains 16 residues. The V gene lost 2 bases and the J gene lost 3 bases, with 14 bases spanning the gap. Each CDR3 protein gets one entry after TCRdb re-called the 5' RACE reads with MiXCR. This table has about 59,000 distinct CDR3 sequences, roughly 3.5% appearing once. This clonotype appeared many times. The origin of this receptor is a woman aged 25 to 39 with multiple sclerosis. The sequenced material came from PBMCs. The chain combines TRBV6-2 or TRBV6-3 with TRBJ2-1; possible D gene TRBD2, 5 bases. CDR3 DNA sequence: TGTGCCAGCAGTTACCAGTTTAGCGTGATCTACAATGAGCAGTTCTTC. Amino acids: CASSYQFSVIYNEQFF.